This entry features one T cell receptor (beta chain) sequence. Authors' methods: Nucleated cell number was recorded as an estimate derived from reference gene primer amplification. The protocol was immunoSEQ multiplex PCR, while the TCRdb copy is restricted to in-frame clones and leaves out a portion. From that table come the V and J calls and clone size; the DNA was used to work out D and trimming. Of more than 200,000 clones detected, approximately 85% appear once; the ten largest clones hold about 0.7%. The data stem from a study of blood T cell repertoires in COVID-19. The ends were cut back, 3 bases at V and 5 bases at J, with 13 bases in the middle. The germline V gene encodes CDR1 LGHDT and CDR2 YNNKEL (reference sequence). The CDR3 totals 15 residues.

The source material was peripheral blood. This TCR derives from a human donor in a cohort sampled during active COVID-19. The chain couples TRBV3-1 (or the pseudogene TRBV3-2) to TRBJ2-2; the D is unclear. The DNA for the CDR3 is TGTGCCAGCAGCCATCCTAGTGGGTTTACCGGGGAGCTGTTTTTT. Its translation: CASSHPSGFTGELFF.